This entry lists 8 T cell receptor beta chains sequenced from one sample in a study of OX40 agonist ivuxolimab in advanced cancers. Clones were sequenced by immunoSEQ multiplex PCR, and TCRdb holds only the in-frame ones, with some missing. The sample has some 50,000 clones; approximately 91% are singletons. Sequenced here: CD4+ or CD8+ T cells sorted from blood, sampled in a trial of the OX40 agonist ivuxolimab. The origin of the receptors is an adult with an advanced solid tumor such as melanoma, head and neck, liver or kidney cancer.

V and J are TRBV19 and TRBJ2-2; D is possibly TRBD2 (6 bases). The germline gives CDR1 LNHDA, CDR2 SQIVND (reference sequence). This CDR3 region has 17 residues. V lost 4 bases to trimming and J lost 6 bases, with 21 bases between them. For the CDR3, the DNA is TGTGCCAGTAGTACCTCCTTCGGGGGAGAGCATTCCGGGGAGCTGTTTTTT. It specifies CASSTSFGGEHSGELFF.

The rearrangement joins TRBV6-1 to TRBJ1-2, with 9 bases aligning to TRBD1. V shed 8 bases, J shed 7 bases, and the junction held 5 bases outside the gene matches. The CDR3 consists of 12 residues. From germline, CDR1 is MNHNS and CDR2 SASEGT. This chain's CDR3 is CASRGQGPGYTF. Written as DNA, the CDR3 is TGTGCCAGCCGGGGACAGGGCCCTGGCTACACCTTC.

The V and J genes are TRBV7-6 and TRBJ2-1, with 13 bases fitting TRBD2. There are 17 residues in the CDR3. The V gene's germline CDR1 is SGHVS and CDR2 FNYEAQ. V lost 5 bases, J lost 7 bases, and 11 bases stayed unmatched. CDR3: CASSELTSGGPGNEQFF. The CDR3 DNA follows: TGTGCCAGCAGCGAATTGACTAGCGGGGGGCCGGGGAATGAGCAGTTCTTC. Complete variable domain (other parts from reference TRBV7-6 and TRBJ2-1): GAGVSQSPRYKVTKRGQDVALRCDPISGHVSLYWYRQALGQGPEFLTYFNYEAQQDKSGLPNDRFSAERPEGSISTLTIQRTEQRDSAMYRCASSELTSGGPGNEQFFGPGTRLTVL.

The V call is TRBV4-1, the J call TRBJ2-2; no firm D call. V was shortened by 1 base and J by 6 bases, with 6 bases between the two germline ends. CDR1 and CDR2 from the germline V gene are MGHRA and YSYEKL. This CDR3 is 13 amino acids long. CDR3 region: CASSQVGSGELFF. CDR3 nucleotide sequence: TGCGCCAGCAGCCAAGTGGGGTCCGGGGAGCTGTTTTTT.

This rearrangement joins TRBV28 to TRBJ2-6; perhaps TRBD1 as D (5 bases). The CDR3 sequence is 15 residues long. Germline values: CDR1 MDHEN, CDR2 SYDVKM. V gave up 5 bases and J gave up 2 bases, with 10 bases separating them. CDR3 in DNA: TGTGCCAGCAGTCTCACAGGTACTGGGGCCAACGTCCTGACTTTC. Translating it yields CASSLTGTGANVLTF.

The CDR3 bases are TGTGCCAGCAGCCAAGACTATCGACCAAACAATGAGCAGTTCTTC. This translates into CASSQDYRPNNEQFF. This sequence joins TRBV4-2 and TRBJ2-1; no firm D call. CDR3 length equals 15 residues. The germline CDR1 and CDR2 sequences are LGHNA and YNFKEQ. Between the trimmed V and J ends, which lost 0 bases and 5 bases, there was a span of 11 bases.

The chain recombines TRBV23-1 with TRBJ2-1, with 11 nucleotides matching TRBD1. TRBV23-1 is an open reading frame, and its role is uncertain. This CDR3 has 13 residues. Trimming removed 4 bases from V and 12 bases from J; junction bases left unmatched: 5. This CDR3 is CASSRTGGSRQFF. The CDR3 DNA follows: TGCGCCAGCAGTCGGACAGGGGGCTCTAGGCAGTTCTTC.

The chain recombines TRBV27 with TRBJ2-1; a possible D gene is TRBD2 (5 bases). Germline values: CDR1 MNHEY, CDR2 SMNVEV (reference sequence). This CDR3 is built from 16 residues. The V end was cut by 5 bases, the J end by 0 bases, with 14 bases between. The CDR3 nucleotides are TGTGCCAGCAGTCTCGTAGCGCCGAGCTCCTACAATGAGCAGTTCTTC. This codes for CASSLVAPSSYNEQFF.